This T cell receptor (beta chain) was obtained from a study of T cells expressing NK-cell markers. Study conclusions and caveats: The study found these clonotypes also leading the CD3+CD56-NKG2C+ fraction in a few donors.

Concerning this clonotype itself: The antigen is unknown.

This CDR3 is 15 amino acids long. CDR1 is MRHNA, CDR2 SNTAGT, per germline. Following a re-call of the 5' RACE reads, TCRdb has one entry per CDR3 protein and lacks DNA. The sample's table shows just under 150,000 distinct CDR3 sequences. The rearrangement joins TRBV6-4 to TRBJ2-3; as DNA is missing, the TRBD2 call by TCRdb cannot be tested. The receptor was isolated from a man aged 18 to 29 in good health. The sample taken for sequencing was blood T cells: a sorted CD56 or NKG2C T cell subset, CD4+ or CD8+ T cells, or bulk PBMC T cells (not recorded which). CDR3 amino acids: CASSKFSGSTDTQYF.